The present T cell receptor (beta chain) was sequenced within a study of early T cells in non-severe SARS-CoV-2 infection. Study details: Unpaired chains resulted from sequencing bulk RNA of unsorted whole blood.

There are many counts of this clonotype. What it recognizes is unknown. This CDR3 comprises 15 residues. Germline values: CDR1 MDHEN, CDR2 SYDVKM. Trimming removed 8 bases at V and 6 bases at J, with 21 bases between. In the library, individual cDNA molecules carried attached unique molecular identifiers. TCRdb recomputed calls from the 5' RACE reads with MiXCR, one row per CDR3 protein. The sample consists of 66,000 or so distinct CDR3 sequences, over 10% of them appearing once. Findings and caveats of the study: VDJdb matches were skewed toward anti-spike CD8 T cell responses.

The clonotype was recovered from an adult who was a healthcare worker with PCR-confirmed SARS-CoV-2 infection or an uninfected control (not recorded which). V is TRBV28 and J is TRBJ2-3; maybe TRBD2 (5 bases). Sequencing was carried out using whole blood. The CDR3 is CASRSRLAGFDTQYF. CDR3 coding DNA: TGTGCCAGCCGCTCCCGGCTAGCAGGTTTCGATACGCAGTATTTT.